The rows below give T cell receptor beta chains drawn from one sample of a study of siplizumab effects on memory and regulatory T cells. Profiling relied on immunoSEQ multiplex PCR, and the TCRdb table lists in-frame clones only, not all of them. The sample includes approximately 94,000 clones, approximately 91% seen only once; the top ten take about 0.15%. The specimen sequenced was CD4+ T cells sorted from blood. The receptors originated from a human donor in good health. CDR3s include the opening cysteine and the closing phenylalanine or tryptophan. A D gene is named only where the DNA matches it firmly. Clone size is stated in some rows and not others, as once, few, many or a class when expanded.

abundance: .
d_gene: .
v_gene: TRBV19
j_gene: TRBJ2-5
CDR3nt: TGTGCCAGTAGCCGAAGGGAGACCCAGTACTTC
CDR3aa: CASSRRETQYF

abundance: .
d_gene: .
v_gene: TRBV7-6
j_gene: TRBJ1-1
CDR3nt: TGTGCCAGCAGCTTAGTCGGCGGAAACACTGAAGCTTTCTTT
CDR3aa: CASSLVGGNTEAFF

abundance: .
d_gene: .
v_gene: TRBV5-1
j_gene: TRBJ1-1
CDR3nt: TGCGCCAGCACCGGCGGGGCAAGACTTGAAGCTTTCTTT
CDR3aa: CASTGGARLEAFF

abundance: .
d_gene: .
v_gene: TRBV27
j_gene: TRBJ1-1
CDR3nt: TGTGCCAGCACCAAGACAGCGAACACTGAAGTTTTCTTT
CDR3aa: CASTKTANTEVFF

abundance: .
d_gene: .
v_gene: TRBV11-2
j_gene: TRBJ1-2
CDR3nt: TGTGCCAGCAGCTCGGGGAACTATGGCTACACCTTC
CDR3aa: CASSSGNYGYTF

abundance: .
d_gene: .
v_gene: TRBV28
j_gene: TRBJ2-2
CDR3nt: TGTGCCAGCAGTTTACCGGGGGCGGGCACCGGGGAGCTGTTTTTT
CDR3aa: CASSLPGAGTGELFF

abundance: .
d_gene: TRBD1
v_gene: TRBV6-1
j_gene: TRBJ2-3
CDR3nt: TGTGCCAGCAGCCCGGACAGGGTAGGTGCAGATACGCAGTATTTT
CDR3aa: CASSPDRVGADTQYF

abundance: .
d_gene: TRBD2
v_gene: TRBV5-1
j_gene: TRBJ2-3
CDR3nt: TGCGCCAGCAGCTTTGAACTAGCGGGGCTCACAGATACGCAGTATTTT
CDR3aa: CASSFELAGLTDTQYF

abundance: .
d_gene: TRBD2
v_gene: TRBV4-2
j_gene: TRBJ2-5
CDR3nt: TGTGCCAGCAGCCAAGAAATTGGAATGACTAGCGGGGGTTCCGGGGCCCAGTACTTC
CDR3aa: CASSQEIGMTSGGSGAQYF

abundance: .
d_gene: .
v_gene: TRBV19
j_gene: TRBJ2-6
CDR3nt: TGTGCCAGTAGACAGTCCTCTGGGGCCAACGTCCTGACTTTC
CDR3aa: CASRQSSGANVLTF

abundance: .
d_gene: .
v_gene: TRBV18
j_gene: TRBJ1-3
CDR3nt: TGTGCCAGCTCCCCGCCGGGAAACACCATATATTTT
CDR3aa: CASSPPGNTIYF

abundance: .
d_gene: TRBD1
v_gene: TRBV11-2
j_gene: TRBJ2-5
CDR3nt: TGTGCCAGCAGCTCCCGCGTGACAGGGGGCGTCGAGACCCAGTACTTC
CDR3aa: CASSSRVTGGVETQYF

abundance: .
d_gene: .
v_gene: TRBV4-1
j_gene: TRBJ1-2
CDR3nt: TGCGCCAGCAGCCAAGATGGCAGTTTCTATGGCTACACCTTC
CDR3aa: CASSQDGSFYGYTF

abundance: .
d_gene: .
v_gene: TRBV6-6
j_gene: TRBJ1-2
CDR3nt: TGTGCCAGCAGTCATTCCCCGGGAGGCTACACCTTC
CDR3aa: CASSHSPGGYTF

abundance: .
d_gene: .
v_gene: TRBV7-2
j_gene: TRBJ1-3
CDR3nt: TGTGCCAGCAGCTTAAGGGGGGAAAACACCATATATTTT
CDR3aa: CASSLRGENTIYF

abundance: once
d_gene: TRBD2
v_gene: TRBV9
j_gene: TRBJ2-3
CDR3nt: TGTGCCAGCAGCATATATAGCGGGAGCACAGATACGCAGTATTTT
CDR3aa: CASSIYSGSTDTQYF

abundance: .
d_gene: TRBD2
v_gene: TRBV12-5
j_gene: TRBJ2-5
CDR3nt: TGTGCTAGTGGCCGGGGGGGGAAAGAGACCCAGTACTTC
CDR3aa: CASGRGGKETQYF

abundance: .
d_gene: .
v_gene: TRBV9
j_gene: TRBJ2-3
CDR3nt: TGTGCCAGCAGCCCATCAGATACGCAGTATTTT
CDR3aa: CASSPSDTQYF

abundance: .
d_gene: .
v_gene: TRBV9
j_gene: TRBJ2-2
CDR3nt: TGTGCCAGCAGCCCCCAGTTAGCCACCGGGGAGCTGTTTTTT
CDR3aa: CASSPQLATGELFF

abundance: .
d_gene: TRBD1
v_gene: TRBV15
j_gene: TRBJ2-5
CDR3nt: TGTGCCACCAGCCCCACAGGGGGACAGAAAGAGACCCAGTACTTC
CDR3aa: CATSPTGGQKETQYF

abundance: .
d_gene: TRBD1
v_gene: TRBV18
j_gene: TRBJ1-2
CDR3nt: TGTGCCAGCTCACCATTTTCAGGGGGCGATGGCTACACCTTC
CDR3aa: CASSPFSGGDGYTF

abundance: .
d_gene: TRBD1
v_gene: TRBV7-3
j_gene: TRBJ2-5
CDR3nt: TGTGCCAGCAGCTTATTGGGACAGGGGGCGGAGACCCAGTACTTC
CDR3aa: CASSLLGQGAETQYF

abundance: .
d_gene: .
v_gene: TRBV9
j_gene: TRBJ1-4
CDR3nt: TGTGCCAGCAGCGTACTTGGTGTGGGGGCCCTGTTTTTT
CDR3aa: CASSVLGVGALFF

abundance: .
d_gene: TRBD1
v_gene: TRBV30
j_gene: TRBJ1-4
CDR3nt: TGTGCCTGGAGCGAAGACAGGGGGAATGGTGAAAAACTGTTTTTT
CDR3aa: CAWSEDRGNGEKLFF

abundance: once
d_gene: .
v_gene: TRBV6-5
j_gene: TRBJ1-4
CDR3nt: TGTGCCAGCAGTTACTCGAGAGGGTATGGTGAAAAACTGTTTTTT
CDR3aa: CASSYSRGYGEKLFF

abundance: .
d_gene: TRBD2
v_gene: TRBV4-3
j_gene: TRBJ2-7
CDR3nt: TGCGCCAGCAGCCAAGGAGCGGGGGCCGACGAGCAGTACTTC
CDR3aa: CASSQGAGADEQYF

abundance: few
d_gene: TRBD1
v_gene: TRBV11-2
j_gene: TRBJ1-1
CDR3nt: TGTGCCAGCAGCAATACAGGGGGCTGGAGTGAAGCTTTCTTT
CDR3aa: CASSNTGGWSEAFF

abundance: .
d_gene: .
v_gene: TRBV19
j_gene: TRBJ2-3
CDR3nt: TGTGCCAGTAGAAGGACAGGCACAGATACGCAGTATTTT
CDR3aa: CASRRTGTDTQYF

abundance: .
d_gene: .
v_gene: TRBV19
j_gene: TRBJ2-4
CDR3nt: TGTGCCACCTCACCCCGCGAGACAAGGCTCCTTTCCAAAAACATTCAGTACTTC
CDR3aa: CATSPRETRLLSKNIQYF

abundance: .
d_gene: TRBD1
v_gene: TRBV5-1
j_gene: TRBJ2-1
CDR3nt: TGCGCCAGCAGCTCGGGACAGCGTGTAGATGAGCAGTTCTTC
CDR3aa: CASSSGQRVDEQFF

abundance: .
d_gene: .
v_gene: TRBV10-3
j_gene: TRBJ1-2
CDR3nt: TGTGCCATCAGTGACTCGACAGCCGCGAACTATGGCTACACCTTC
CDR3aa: CAISDSTAANYGYTF

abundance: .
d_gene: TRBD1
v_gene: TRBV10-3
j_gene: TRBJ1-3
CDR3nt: TGTGCCATCATGAGACAGGGCTCTGGAAACACCATATATTTT
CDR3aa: CAIMRQGSGNTIYF

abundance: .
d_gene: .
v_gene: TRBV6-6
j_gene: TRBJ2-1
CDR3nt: TGTGCCAGCAGTTACGCAAATGAGCAGTTCTTC
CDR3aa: CASSYANEQFF

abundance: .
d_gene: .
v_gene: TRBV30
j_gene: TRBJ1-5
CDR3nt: TGTGCCTGGAGTGTACCTCCGGGGAGCAATCAGCCCCAGCATTTT
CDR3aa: CAWSVPPGSNQPQHF

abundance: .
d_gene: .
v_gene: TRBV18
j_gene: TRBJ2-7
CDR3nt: TGTGCCAGCTCACCACCTCGGAAAACCTACGAGCAGTACTTC
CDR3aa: CASSPPRKTYEQYF

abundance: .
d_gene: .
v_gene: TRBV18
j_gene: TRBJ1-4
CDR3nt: TGTGCCAGCTCACCACCGGTCTTGGACACGAATGAAAAACTGTTTTTT
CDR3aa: CASSPPVLDTNEKLFF

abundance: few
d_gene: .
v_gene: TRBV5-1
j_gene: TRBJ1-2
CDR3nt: TGCGCCAGCAGCTTGGGGGACCGGAACTACACCTTC
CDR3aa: CASSLGDRNYTF

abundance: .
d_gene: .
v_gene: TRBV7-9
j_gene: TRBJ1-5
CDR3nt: TGTGCCAGCAACCGGGACAGCAATCAGCCCCAGCATTTT
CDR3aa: CASNRDSNQPQHF

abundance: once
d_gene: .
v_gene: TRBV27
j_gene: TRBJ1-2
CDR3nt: TGTGCCAGCAGTTTATCCCATTCAAGGGCCCGGGACTATGGCTACACCTTC
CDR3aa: CASSLSHSRARDYGYTF

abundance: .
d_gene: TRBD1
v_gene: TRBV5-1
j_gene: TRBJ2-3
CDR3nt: TGCGCCAGCAGCGGGACAGGGTTAGATACGCAGTATTTT
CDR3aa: CASSGTGLDTQYF

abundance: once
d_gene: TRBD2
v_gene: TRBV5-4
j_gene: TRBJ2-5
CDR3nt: TGTGCCAGCAGCTTTCGAGCGGGGGCTACCCAAGAGACCCAGTACTTC
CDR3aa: CASSFRAGATQETQYF

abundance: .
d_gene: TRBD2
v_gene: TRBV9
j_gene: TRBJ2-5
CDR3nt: TGTGCCAGCAGCGTAGTCCCAGCGGGGGGGCAAGAGACCCAGTACTTC
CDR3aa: CASSVVPAGGQETQYF